This is a list of T cell receptor beta chains from one sample in a study of vaccination and CD4 T cells after COVID-19. Their target antigens are unknown. TCRdb redid the calling of the PCR reads with MiXCR, one entry per CDR3 protein. The sample includes fewer than 20,000 distinct CDR3 sequences, 40% to 50% seen only once; the top ten take 3.5% to 4%. Sequenced: CD4+ T cells from blood, cultured in vitro. The receptors come from a human donor who had recovered from COVID-19. The conserved cysteine and the conserved F or W are not part of the CDR3 here. Clone size is not always given. Where it is, it says once, few, many or a class for expanded clones.

>NA|TRBV7-2|TRBJ2-7
ASSFLATNSYEQY
>few|TRBV24-1|TRBJ1-2
ATSDLLPGQGFRYT
>NA|TRBV6-1|TRBJ1-2
ASSEGNYGYT
>few|TRBV6-2/TRBV6-3|TRBJ2-5
ASTPRTSGETQY
>few|TRBV24-1|TRBJ2-3
ATSGHSGRGQDTQY
>few|TRBV6-4|TRBJ1-2
ASSVPRDRGREGYT
>NA|TRBV28|TRBJ1-1
ASSLFMREGTEAF
>few|TRBV20-1|TRBJ2-3
SAPTSGSADTQY
>few|TRBV2|TRBJ2-7
ASSRSGLAEQY
>few|TRBV11-3|TRBJ1-1
ASSLGAGEAF
>few|TRBV5-8|TRBJ2-2
ASSPWSYTNTGELF
>NA|TRBV10-3|TRBJ1-5
AISSGTAYQPQH
>NA|TRBV2|TRBJ2-1
ASSVRGRGEQF
>few|TRBV2|TRBJ2-5
ASRSIASQY
>few|TRBV28|TRBJ1-2
ASSIPRGVYGYT
>NA|TRBV6-1|TRBJ1-2
ASRQGTGKSYT
>NA|TRBV7-2|TRBJ2-2
ASSLVRVSGELF
>once|TRBV7-8|TRBJ2-1
ASSRRGADYYNEQF
>once|TRBV11-2|TRBJ1-2
ASSTDGLHGYT
>NA|TRBV7-9|TRBJ2-3
ASRLASTDTQY
>few|TRBV5-5|TRBJ1-2
ASSTGTPNYGYT
>few|TRBV6-1|TRBJ1-5
ASRVTGVLQPQH
>NA|TRBV19|TRBJ2-3
ASRPRERSGTQY
>NA|TRBV11-1|TRBJ2-7
ASNGRESSLLSEQY
>few|TRBV25-1|TRBJ2-3
ASSDWKDTQY
>NA|TRBV6-5|TRBJ2-5
ASSYNPGTSGRGETQY
>NA|TRBV10-3|TRBJ2-2
AISESTGGNRLASGNTGELF
>once|TRBV28|TRBJ2-4
ASSLLTGREDKNIQY
>NA|TRBV7-8|TRBJ2-7
ASSLESWYEQY
>few|TRBV7-9|TRBJ2-7
ASTSSSRSYEQY
>NA|TRBV28|TRBJ2-3
ASSSTGTYTDTQY
>NA|TRBV4-2|TRBJ2-7
ASSQEGPGSPSYEQY
>NA|TRBV7-2|TRBJ2-5
ASSLGGLETQY
>few|TRBV6-2/TRBV6-3|TRBJ1-5
ASSYLTGRNQPQH
>few|TRBV12-3/TRBV12-4|TRBJ2-5
ASSINRETQY
>NA|TRBV7-9|TRBJ1-3
ASSSQFRGRGNTIY
>NA|TRBV6-1|TRBJ2-3
ASRDLAGVADTQY
>NA|TRBV18|TRBJ1-1
ASSDPNTEAF
>NA|TRBV6-1|TRBJ2-3
ASERGIVTDTQY
>NA|TRBV15|TRBJ2-5
ATENLLDRARQTQY
>few|TRBV10-3|TRBJ2-7
AISVQGTYEQY